This TCR beta chain was identified in a study of blood T cell repertoires in COVID-19. Study as a whole: PBMCs, B-cell-depleted T cells, or T cells provided the cDNA or gDNA that made up the material.

The protocol was immunoSEQ multiplex PCR, while the TCRdb copy is restricted to in-frame clones and leaves out a portion. The sample consists of more than 200,000 clones, about 90% of them appearing once. Material for sequencing was peripheral blood. This clonotype originated in an older woman with acute or convalescent COVID-19.

The CDR3 region is CASSITGTSTDTQYF. For the CDR3, the DNA is TGTGCCAGTAGTATAACAGGCACTAGCACAGATACGCAGTATTTT. The rearrangement joins TRBV19 to TRBJ2-3, with TRBD1 as a possible D gene (5 bases). The V gene's germline CDR1 is LNHDA and CDR2 SQIVND (reference sequence). The CDR3 is 15 residues long. Trimming took 2 bases from V and 0 from J, leaving 9 bases between them.